This TCR beta chain was recorded in a study of human T cells and chemical hapten exposure. Study-level findings and limits: With DPC sensitization, TCRs exceeding 1 in 1000 frequency showed no change.

As to time point: patch test 1, 2 weeks after DPC sensitization. This sample's treatment: therapeutic diphenylcyclopropenone sensitization with weekly scalp DPC. Alopecia patients between 18 and 70 years old and suitable for DPC were used as donors. Only a few counts were recorded for this clonotype. Its antigen is not identified. TCRdb reprocessed the RACE reads with MiXCR, giving one entry per CDR3 protein. The sample includes around 110,000 distinct CDR3 sequences, about an eighth of them seen just once. V gave up 5 bases and J gave up 6 bases, with 22 bases separating them. The CDR3 extends over 17 amino acids. The V gene's germline CDR1 is LNHDA and CDR2 SQIVND (reference sequence).

The chain employs TRBV19 and TRBJ2-2; D possibly corresponds to TRBD1 (6 bases). The input for sequencing was whole blood, taken in connection with sensitization to the hapten diphenylcyclopropenone (DPC). This TCR came from a woman between 45 and 60 years old with alopecia areata. Some clones in this sample may be carry-over from other donors' samples. The CDR3 protein is CASSPIRGRGDAGELFF. CDR3 in DNA: TGTGCCAGTAGTCCCATTCGGGGCAGGGGAGATGCCGGGGAGCTGTTTTTT. The whole variable domain, filled in from reference TRBV19 and TRBJ2-2, reads DGGITQSPKYLFRKEGQNVTLSCEQNLNHDAMYWYRQDPGQGLRLIYYSQIVNDFQKGDIAEGYSVSREKKESFPLTVTSAQKNPTAFYLCASSPIRGRGDAGELFFGEGSRLTVL.